This TCR beta chain originates from a study of beta chain features in type 1 diabetes. For the study at large: The study found patients and healthy donors alike in age, gender and cell yields.

Regarding the study as a whole: Moderate but significant shortening of TCRB CDR3s was recorded in all four CD4+ subsets from Type 1 diabetes patients.

Since all of the isolated RNA was reverse transcribed, expressed TCRB transcripts were what got sequenced. The table came from immunoSEQ multiplex PCR; TCRdb's copy has only in-frame clones and leaves some out. Among some 160,000 clones listed, approximately 8.8% were seen once. Sorted populations all had greater than 98% purity. On this clone itself: Its antigen remains unidentified.

Trimming at V came to 4 bases and at J to 8 bases, leaving 7 bases not matched to a gene. The CDR3 is 14 residues long. Germline CDR1 is KGHSH and CDR2 is LQKENI. What was sequenced was central memory CD4+ T cells from blood. This receptor was identified in a woman in her 30s with type 1 diabetes. The chain couples TRBV18 to TRBJ2-1; 8 bases map to TRBD2. CDR3 in DNA: TGTGCCAGCTCACAAGTAGCGGGACGGGATGAGCAGTTCTTC. Translation gives CASSQVAGRDEQFF.